This paragraph reports one T cell receptor (beta chain). Its antigen remains unidentified. Participants had chemo-refractory metastatic non-small-cell lung cancer and were treated with focal radiation plus ipilimumab CTLA-4 blockade. This entry belongs to a study of radiotherapy plus CTLA-4 blockade in lung cancer. Study-level points and caveats: The authors reported that early blood T cell clone dynamics, with interferon-beta, best predicted response.

Clones were sequenced by immunoSEQ multiplex PCR, and TCRdb holds only the in-frame ones, with some missing. The sample consists of some 32,000 clones, more than 80% of them appearing once. Trimming shortened V by 0 bases and J by 1 base, and 3 bases separated the two germline ends. In germline, CDR1 is SGHRS, CDR2 YFSETQ. This CDR3 comprises 13 residues. The sample in question was peripheral blood, obtained from a patient treated with radiotherapy plus ipilimumab. This chain joins TRBV5-1 and TRBJ2-3; no clear D. This sequence originates from a human donor with non-small cell lung cancer that progressed on radiotherapy plus ipilimumab. The CDR3: CASSLERTDTQYF. DNA of the CDR3: TGCGCCAGCAGCTTGGAGCGCACAGATACGCAGTATTTT. The entire variable domain, with the rest obtained from reference TRBV5-1 and TRBJ2-3, is as follows: KAGVTQTPRYLIKTRGQQVTLSCSPISGHRSVSWYQQTPGQGLQFLFEYFSETQRNKGNFPGRFSGRQFSNSRSEMNVSTLELGDSALYLCASSLERTDTQYFGPGTRLTVL.